The sequence of this T cell receptor beta chain was determined in a study of cytomegalovirus exposure and HLA in healthy donors. Whole-study findings and limits: With later analysis, a missense DCLRE1C variant became linked to TCR beta V- and J-gene trimming.

Use of 60 Vbeta and 13 Jbeta primers characterized the PCR. The protocol was immunoSEQ multiplex PCR, while the TCRdb copy is restricted to in-frame clones and leaves out a portion. The sample has under 60,000 clones, roughly four fifths seen once. A note on this clone: Antigen: not known.

The receptor was derived from a man in his forties or fifties in good health and CMV-seronegative. Input material: PBMCs.

The CDR3 here is CASSKIPGHQNDEQYF. The CDR3 coding sequence is TGTGCCAGCTCAAAAATCCCGGGACACCAAAACGACGAGCAGTACTTC. The chain joins TRBV18 to TRBJ2-7; tentatively, D is TRBD1 (6 bases). Germline-derived CDR1 and CDR2 are KGHSH and LQKENI. The ends were cut back, 5 bases at V and 5 bases at J, with 22 bases in the middle. The CDR3 spans 16 residues.